This TCR beta chain is drawn from a study of blood T cell repertoires in COVID-19. Study-wide background: The origin of the acute and convalescent COVID-19 samples was the United States, Italy and Spain.

The repertoire was sequenced with immunoSEQ multiplex PCR; TCRdb's copy has only in-frame clones and lacks some. This table holds 260,000 or so clones, about 91% found once. Germline CDR1 reads SGHVS; CDR2 reads FQNEAQ. V lost 5 bases and J 0 bases, leaving 11 bases between the germline ends. The CDR3 length is 15 residues. This clone appeared a few times. The chain combines TRBV7-8 with TRBJ1-5, with D maybe TRBD1 (6 bases). Sample: PBMCs or T cells enriched from blood (not recorded which). This sequence originates from a woman in her thirties with acute COVID-19. The CDR3 bases are TGTGCCAGCAGCGTGGACAGTTATAGCAATCAGCCCCAGCATTTT. This codes for CASSVDSYSNQPQHF.